This T cell receptor (beta chain) comes out of a study of technical replicates of blood from a handful of donors. Assay used: immunoSEQ multiplex PCR; TCRdb lists only in-frame clones, some missing. The sample has 65,000 to 95,000 clones, 94% seen once. The clonotype comes from a human donor in good health. Sequenced material: T cells isolated from PBMCs.

The CDR3 region is CASSIRDNNQPQHF. Written as DNA, the CDR3 is TGTGCCAGTAGTATAAGGGACAACAATCAGCCCCAGCATTTT. The rearrangement links TRBV19 to TRBJ1-5; possibly TRBD1 for D (6 bases). Germline-derived CDR1 and CDR2 are LNHDA and SQIVND (reference sequence). The V gene lost 2 bases and the J gene lost 3 bases, with 8 bases spanning the gap. The CDR3 runs to 14 residues.